This TCR beta chain comes out of a study of T cell repertoires in cytomegalovirus infection. Background on the study: Public signatures in TCR beta pointed to CMV infection and matching HLA type. Broader study findings: There were carriers of CMV plus the relevant HLA, and cumulative public TCR beta family frequency identified them. HLA-C-restricted CMV-specific TCR beta clonotypes prevailed in the ex vivo response.

The CDR3 has 14 amino acids. From germline, CDR1 is MDHEN and CDR2 SYDVKM. TCRdb reanalysed the reads using MiXCR and keeps one entry per CDR3 protein. The profile shows under 600,000 distinct CDR3 sequences, 16% of them singletons. As regards this clonotype: Its antigen is not known. The junction departs from the called germline gene at one end, perhaps through a read error.

The chain carries TRBV28 and TRBJ2-2; the D gene is possibly TRBD2 (6 bases). Sequencing was carried out using CD8+ T cells from PBMCs. This TCR derives from a human donor in good health (CMV status not recorded). Some clones in this sample may be carry-over from other donors' samples. DNA for the CDR3: TGTGCCAGCACCTATAAAGGGAGGAACGGGGTGCTGTTTTTT. This sequence encodes CASTYKGRNGVLFF.